One sample yielded the 28 T cell receptor beta chains listed below, sequenced in a study of T cells in Graves' hyperthyroidism and ophthalmopathy. The source material, RNA transcripts, was used to amplify TCR beta CDR3 regions. HTBI primers were the set used in a first-round RT-PCR of the TCR CDR3. TCRdb passed the multiplex PCR reads through MiXCR, listing each CDR3 protein once. The repertoire includes some 350,000 distinct CDR3 sequences, 25% of them detected once, and around 79% sits in the top ten. Sequencing was performed on blood. The receptors here all came from a man aged 45-60 years with Graves' hyperthyroidism.

J is TRBJ2-2 and V is TRBV11-3; D unclear. The germline CDR1 and CDR2 sequences are SGHNT and YENEEA. This CDR3 is built from 17 residues. V shed 1 base and J shed 0 bases, with 12 bases lying between them. The chain's CDR3 is CASSLVGLRPNTGELFF. CDR3 DNA: TGTGCCAGCAGCTTAGTCGGGTTAAGGCCGAACACCGGGGAGCTGTTTTTT.

The table lists this clonotype with many counts. This chain connects TRBV5-1 to TRBJ1-1; a weak D match, TRBD1 (6 bases). There are 16 residues in the CDR3. CDR1 SGHRS and CDR2 YFSETQ come from the germline V gene. Trimming left V 1 base short and J 0 bases short, with 13 bases between. The CDR3 DNA follows: TGCGCCAGCAGCTTGTCATCGGGGGCGGTGAACACTGAAGCTTTCTTT. Amino acids: CASSLSSGAVNTEAFF.

This clonotype came up a few times. The chain carries TRBV5-4 and TRBJ2-7, with 12 nucleotides matching TRBD2. J gave up 3 bases and V 1 base, and 11 bases lay outside the gene matches. The CDR3 sequence is 18 residues long. The germline V gene has CDR1 SGHNT and CDR2 YYREEE (reference sequence). The DNA for the CDR3 is TGTGCCAGCAGCTTGCTTGCTAGCGGGAGGGCCAACATCTACGAGCAGTACTTC. Its translation is CASSLLASGRANIYEQYF.

This clonotype was observed many times. The chain is built from TRBV11-3 and TRBJ2-4; D is possibly TRBD1 (5 bases). V shed 5 bases and J shed 9 bases, with 14 bases lying between them. CDR1 SGHNT and CDR2 YENEEA come from the germline V gene. CDR3 length: 13 amino acids. The DNA of the CDR3 is TGTGCCAGCAGCCAGGGATTGGGAAGCATTCAGTACTTC. This translates into CASSQGLGSIQYF.

This clonotype was seen a few times. The rearrangement uses TRBV19 and TRBJ2-7, with 7 bases matching TRBD2. The germline CDR1 and CDR2 sequences are LNHDA and SQIVND (reference sequence). This CDR3 is built from 14 residues. V lost 7 bases and J lost 0; bases outside the gene matches: 6. This CDR3 reads CASTPGGSSYEQYF. CDR3 nucleotides: TGTGCCAGTACGCCAGGCGGGAGCTCCTACGAGCAGTACTTC.

The V and J genes are TRBV11-2 and TRBJ2-1; TRBD2 aligns across 8 bases. This CDR3 comprises 15 residues. Germline loops: CDR1 SGHAT, CDR2 FQNNGV. With 1 base clipped from V and 4 bases from J, the junction kept 3 bases outside the gene matches. CDR3 residues: CASSLGSGMYNEQFF. For the CDR3, the DNA is TGTGCCAGCAGCTTAGGTAGCGGGATGTACAATGAGCAGTTCTTC. Based on the CDR3 plus reference TRBV11-2 and TRBJ2-1, the full variable domain is EAGVAQSPRYKIIEKRQSVAFWCNPISGHATLYWYQQILGQGPKLLIQFQNNGVVDDSQLPKDRFSAERLKGVDSTLKIQPAKLEDSAVYLCASSLGSGMYNEQFFGPGTRLTVL.

This clonotype was recorded at least ten times. This chain uses TRBV7-8 with TRBJ2-7; 10 nucleotides align to TRBD1. Germline V lookup: CDR1 SGHVS, CDR2 FQNEAQ. Losses at the gene ends were 5 bases for V and 6 bases for J; bases not matched to a gene: 4. The CDR3 has 13 residues. Here the CDR3 DNA reads TGTGCCAGCAGCCTGGACAGGGGGACCGAGCAGTACTTC. Encoded protein: CASSLDRGTEQYF.

This clonotype was detected ten times or more. The chain has TRBV28 and TRBJ2-1; TRBD1 matches at 8 bases. J lost 2 bases, V lost 6 bases, and 6 bases had no gene match. Germline loops: CDR1 MDHEN, CDR2 SYDVKM. The CDR3 is 15 amino acids. The CDR3 region has the DNA TGTGCCAGCAGATCTGGACAGGGTGCCTACAATGAGCAGTTCTTC. Translating gives CASRSGQGAYNEQFF.

The V gene is TRBV6-1, the J gene TRBJ1-2; possibly TRBD1 for D (5 bases). Germline lookup yields CDR1 MNHNS and CDR2 SASEGT. With 7 bases removed from V and 4 bases from J, the gap between germline ends came to 7 bases. The CDR3 has 11 residues. Here the CDR3 DNA reads TGTGCCAGCACCCAGGGCTATGGCTACACCTTC. The encoded protein is CASTQGYGYTF.

This clonotype was observed a few times. This chain uses TRBV29-1 with TRBJ1-1, with TRBD1 as a possible D gene (6 bases). V was shortened by 5 bases and J by 5 bases, with 15 bases between the two germline ends. The CDR3 totals 13 residues. Germline V gene data show CDR1 as SQVTM and CDR2 as ANQGSEA. The CDR3 sequence: CSVIRGLRTEAFF. The DNA of the CDR3 is TGCAGCGTTATCCGGGGGCTACGGACTGAAGCTTTCTTT.

In the case of this clonotype: A read error may account for a junction end that differs from germline. This rearrangement joins TRBV12-3 or TRBV12-4 to TRBJ1-1; 8 bases match TRBD1. The CDR3 has 13 residues. CDR3 sequence reads: CATRRQGNTEDFF. CDR3 DNA: TGTGCCACGAGAAGACAGGGGAACACTGAAGATTTCTTT.

There are many counts of this clonotype. This chain connects TRBV20-1 to TRBJ2-5, with TRBD2 matching 11 bases. Germline CDR1 is DFQATT and CDR2 is SNEGSKA (reference sequence). V trimming: 5 bases; J trimming: 7 bases; junction bases outside the gene matches: 9. This CDR3 has 14 residues. The DNA of the CDR3 is TGCAGTGCTTTAGCGGGAGGGCCGACTGGGACCCAGTACTTC. It yields the protein CSALAGGPTGTQYF.

Remarks on this clonotype: A junction end diverges from the germline sequence, so it may reflect a read error. J is TRBJ2-7 and V is TRBV10-3; D possibly corresponds to TRBD2 (5 bases). This CDR3 is built from 13 residues. Germline CDR1 is ENHRY and CDR2 is SYGVKD. This CDR3 is CAISDEGTYAQYF. The CDR3 coding sequence is TGTGCCATCAGTGACGAGGGAACCTACGCGCAGTACTTC.

This clonotype occurred a few times. The V and J genes are TRBV20-1 and TRBJ1-6; 9 bases are a match to TRBD1. Germline lookup yields CDR1 DFQATT and CDR2 SNEGSKA (reference sequence). The CDR3 loop spans 13 amino acids. DNA for the CDR3: TGCATCCAGGGACAGGGAGAGAATTCACCCCTCCACTTT. Translated: CIQGQGENSPLHF.

The chain is built from TRBV7-9 and TRBJ2-1, with 8 bases aligning to TRBD2. This CDR3 is built from 17 residues. CDR1 is SEHNR, CDR2 FQNEAQ, per germline (reference sequence). J was trimmed by 4 bases and V by 4 bases; bases with no gene match: 12. The CDR3 sequence: CASSSPRASGSYNEQFF. In DNA, the CDR3 is TGTGCCAGCAGCTCCCCACGGGCGAGCGGGAGTTACAATGAGCAGTTCTTC.

The table lists this clonotype with a few counts. V is TRBV19 and J is TRBJ1-1; D is perhaps TRBD1 (5 bases). V dropped 4 bases and J dropped 8 bases, with 8 bases sitting between them. This CDR3 is 11 amino acids long. Per germline, CDR1 LNHDA and CDR2 SQIVND (reference sequence). The CDR3 loop reads CASSRDAEAFF. CDR3 coding DNA: TGTGCCAGTAGTAGGGACGCCGAAGCTTTCTTT.

The V call is TRBV10-3, the J call TRBJ1-2; 7 bases map to TRBD1. V lost 4 bases to trimming and J lost 4 bases; unmatched junction nucleotides: 0. The CDR3 length is 12 residues. CDR1 ENHRY and CDR2 SYGVKD come from the germline V gene. The CDR3 here is CAISGDSYGYTF. CDR3 sequence (DNA): TGTGCCATCAGTGGGGACAGCTATGGCTACACCTTC.

This clonotype was observed a single time. Germline and junction disagree at one end, which may indicate a read error. This sequence joins TRBV6-1 and TRBJ2-7, with D possibly matching TRBD2 (5 bases). This CDR3 has 13 amino acids. Per the germline V gene, CDR1 is MNHNS and CDR2 is SASEGT. This CDR3 is CASQDGNSYAQYF. CDR3 nucleotide sequence: TGTGCCAGCCAGGACGGGAACTCCTACGCGCAGTACTTC.

V usage is TRBV11-3 and J usage is TRBJ2-5; 10 bases agree with TRBD2. Germline V lookup: CDR1 SGHNT, CDR2 YENEEA. Trimming at V came to 3 bases and at J to 3 bases, leaving 4 bases not matched to a gene. The CDR3 sequence is 15 residues long. Here the CDR3 reads CASSFRTSGKETQYF. The CDR3 nucleotides read TGTGCCAGCAGCTTCCGGACTAGCGGCAAAGAGACCCAGTACTTC. Full variable domain (remainder filled in from reference TRBV11-3 and TRBJ2-5): EAGVVQSPRYKIIEKKQPVAFWCNPISGHNTLYWYLQNLGQGPELLIRYENEEAVDDSQLPKDRFSAERLKGVDSTLKIQPAELGDSAVYLCASSFRTSGKETQYFGPGTRLLVL.

This clonotype was picked up a small number of times. The chain carries TRBV20-1 and TRBJ2-7; D not certain. Germline V gene sequence: CDR1 DFQATT, CDR2 SNEGSKA (reference sequence). Trimming pared 3 bases from V and 4 bases from J, leaving 7 bases between. CDR3 size: 11 residues. This CDR3 reads CSASPGYEQYF. The CDR3 DNA follows: TGCAGTGCTAGCCCCGGGTACGAGCAGTACTTC.

In its sample, this clonotype was seen many times. The rearrangement links TRBV3-1 to TRBJ1-5, with 7 bases lining up with TRBD1. Germline V gene lookup returns CDR1 LGHDT and CDR2 YNNKEL (reference sequence). Losses at the gene ends were 6 bases for V and 2 bases for J; bases not matched to a gene: 10. The CDR3 covers 16 residues. The CDR3 sequence: CASRLRTGYGNQPQHF. DNA for the CDR3: TGTGCCAGCAGGCTTAGGACAGGATATGGCAATCAGCCCCAGCATTTT.

The chain links TRBV7-3 to TRBJ2-7; 7 nucleotides agree with TRBD2. With V trimmed by 2 bases and J by 3 bases, 7 bases remained unmatched. The CDR3 covers 15 residues. Germline assignment: CDR1 SGHTA and CDR2 FQGTGA. Here the CDR3 reads CASSLVTSEHYEQYF. The CDR3 nucleotides read TGTGCCAGCAGCTTAGTAACTAGCGAACACTACGAGCAGTACTTC.

This clonotype has a count of ten or more. The chain has TRBV5-1 and TRBJ2-3, with D tentatively TRBD1 (6 bases). Trimming shortened V by 6 bases and J by 5 bases, and 13 bases separated the two germline ends. This CDR3 is 13 amino acids long. The V gene's germline CDR1 is SGHRS and CDR2 YFSETQ. In nucleotides, the CDR3 is TGCGCCAGCAAACAGGGCCAAGAAGATACGCAGTATTTT. Encoded protein: CASKQGQEDTQYF.

The chain joins TRBV6-1 to TRBJ1-5, with 9 nucleotides matching TRBD1. Germline assignment: CDR1 MNHNS and CDR2 SASEGT. Losses at the gene ends were 4 bases for V and 7 bases for J; bases not matched to a gene: 5. This CDR3 has 14 residues. The CDR3 DNA sequence: TGTGCCAGCAGTGGGGACAGGGTCCGGCAGCCCCAGCATTTT. Translated: CASSGDRVRQPQHF.

The CDR3 DNA reads TGTGCCAGTACCAAGCGGAGCCGGAACACCGGGGAGCTGTTTTTT. Protein product: CASTKRSRNTGELFF. The chain combines TRBV19 with TRBJ2-2, with a weak D call TRBD2 (5 bases). Trimming removed 7 bases at V and 1 base at J, with 13 bases between. Germline CDR1 reads LNHDA; CDR2 reads SQIVND (reference sequence). This CDR3 contains 15 residues.

This clonotype has a handful of counts. The V and J genes are TRBV27 and TRBJ2-1; 13 bases align to TRBD2. CDR3 length: 15 residues. Germline V gene lookup returns CDR1 MNHEY and CDR2 SMNVEV (reference sequence). V shed 6 bases, J shed 10 bases, and the junction held 9 bases outside the gene matches. The CDR3 DNA is TGTGCCAGCAGGCGGACTAGCGGGAGTGTCTGGGAGCAGTTCTTC. Its protein product is CASRRTSGSVWEQFF.

This clonotype was recorded many times. The V gene is TRBV2, the J gene TRBJ2-3; TRBD2 might be the D (7 bases). The CDR3 has 16 residues. The V end lost 4 bases, the J end lost 5 bases, and 19 bases lay between the germline ends. The germline V gene has CDR1 SNHLY and CDR2 FYNNEI. The CDR3 sequence is CASSGGVGGQGDTQYF. CDR3 DNA sequence: TGTGCCAGCAGTGGTGGGGTCGGGGGGCAGGGAGATACGCAGTATTTT.

The V and J genes are TRBV19 and TRBJ2-2; the match to TRBD1 covers 9 bases. J was trimmed by 3 bases and V by 6 bases; bases with no gene match: 5. This CDR3 is 15 amino acids long. Looked up from germline, CDR1 is LNHDA and CDR2 is SQIVND (reference sequence). CDR3 in amino acids: CASSGQGIYTGELFF. The DNA of the CDR3 is TGTGCCAGTAGCGGACAGGGGATATACACCGGGGAGCTGTTTTTT. Full variable domain (outside the CDR3, taken from reference TRBV19 and TRBJ2-2): DGGITQSPKYLFRKEGQNVTLSCEQNLNHDAMYWYRQDPGQGLRLIYYSQIVNDFQKGDIAEGYSVSREKKESFPLTVTSAQKNPTAFYLCASSGQGIYTGELFFGEGSRLTVL.